This T cell receptor beta chain was sequenced during a study of CD8 T cells in ankylosing spondylitis (dated by TCRdb to about 2017). About the full investigation: T cell receptor beta repertoires were profiled in healthy donors and ankylosing spondylitis patients so that disease-linked TCR variants could be found. Peripheral blood samples were taken, and synovial fluid was additionally collected from ankylosing spondylitis patients. In total, the full study cohort was made up of 110 or so healthy donors and 25 or so ankylosing spondylitis patients. What the work shows at the level of the full study, not this receptor alone: The disease-linked clones were reported as significantly enriched in matched synovial fluid samples from ankylosing spondylitis patients. The disease-linked clones showed a CD8+ phenotype and occurred at relatively low frequencies in peripheral blood. Some motif variants had previously been reported in the synovial fluid and blood of reactive arthritis patients, which suggests shared mechanisms of disease initiation. A TCR beta motif made up of under ten highly homologous amino acid variants appeared to be characteristic of blood from ankylosing spondylitis patients.

For CDR1 and CDR2, the germline V gene (reference sequence) lists SEHNR and FQNEAQ. Its CDR3 holds 15 amino acids, cysteine through phenylalanine. The entry retains the CDR3 DNA only, 45 bases that are in frame from base 1. Compared with germline, V lacks 1 base and J lacks 7 bases; bases without a gene match: 8. A few counts support this clonotype. Its antigen target is currently unknown. Within one base of it there is no much larger clone, and no base qualities were kept. For sequencing, an Illumina HiSeq 2500 was employed. TCR beta libraries were prepared by quantitative 5'-RACE with molecular barcodes. The authors' analysis ran thus. A new computational method based on a probabilistic model of VDJ rearrangement was used to identify disease-linked TCR variants. TCRdb trimmed the raw reads at Q25, called clones with MiXCR and kept productive beta chains. Rows with a matching CDR3 protein are joined into one entry that keeps the most common DNA and genes. These V and J calls rely on TCRdb rather than the paper's analysis. The sample includes roughly 180,000 distinct CDR3 sequences, with 9.8% observed a single time. About 14% of the sample rests with the top ten.

This clonotype was obtained from a female donor with ankylosing spondylitis or in good health (not recorded which). Input material: blood, either unsorted or a sorted T cell fraction (not recorded which). This chain joins TRBV7-9 to TRBJ2-5; 8 bases in the junction line up with TRBD2. The sequenced DNA is TGTGCCAGCAGCTTAGGGACGGCGGGAGGAGTGACCCAGTACTTC. It is translated as CASSLGTAGGVTQYF.